The text below deals with one TCR beta chain. Germline CDR1 SGHTA, CDR2 FQGNSA. This CDR3 has 13 residues. V was clipped by 4 bases and J by 0 bases, with 4 bases between them. Assay used: immunoSEQ multiplex PCR; TCRdb lists only in-frame clones, some missing. The sample has 200,000 to 250,000 clones, 81% seen once; the top ten hold 7.5%. The data stem from a study of blood T cell repertoires in COVID-19. Study overall: T cells, B-cell-depleted T cells, or PBMCs provided the cDNA or gDNA that served as material.

The sample comprised peripheral blood. The chain joins TRBV7-2 to TRBJ2-1, with D unresolved. This TCR was sampled from a woman older than 75 with COVID-19, enrolled during active disease. CDR3 sequence: CASSSYSYNEQFF. The CDR3 DNA reads TGTGCCAGCAGCTCTTACTCCTACAATGAGCAGTTCTTC. Combining the CDR3 with reference TRBV7-2 and TRBJ2-1 gives the whole variable domain GAGVSQSPSNKVTEKGKDVELRCDPISGHTALYWYRQSLGQGLEFLIYFQGNSAPDKSGLPSDRFSAERTGGSVSTLTIQRTQQEDSAVYLCASSSYSYNEQFFGPGTRLTVL.